This T cell receptor (beta chain) was obtained from a study of memory CD4+ T cells and cytomegalovirus serostatus (dated by TCRdb to the late 2010s). Some background on the complete study: A total of about 35 healthy Belgian adults, of whom 9 were CMV seropositive and 24 were CMV seronegative, were included in the cohort. CD4+ memory TCRbeta repertoires of a Belgian cohort with known cytomegalovirus serostatus were sequenced in order to replicate a published TCR-based CMV serostatus classifier. Broader findings and caveats from the paper: For CMV serostatus prediction, a median bootstrapped AUC of about 0.94 was reached with the original framework, and a median bootstrapped AUC of about 0.89 was reached with a US-trained random forest. Among the 150 to 200 previously reported CMV-associated TCRbeta sequences, 67 showed up in the CD4+ memory repertoires, with each one found in between one and five individuals. The results were interpreted as suggesting that the CMV-associated TCR signature is largely present in the CD4+ memory repertoire. On the Belgian cohort, the classifier built on the original framework reached a median bootstrapped AUC of about 0.95, with a 95% CI of 0.76-1.00. Unlike the original study, which covered naive and memory CD4+ and CD8+ populations, the Belgian study sequenced only CD4+CD45RO+ memory cells.

This clone was detected a few times. There is no known antigen for this receptor. No much larger clone is present one base from it, and per-base qualities are unavailable. The CDR3 starts with the cysteine, ends with the phenylalanine, and has 17 residues. CDR3 DNA is the only sequence kept; it has 51 bases, read in frame from the first base. CDR1 and CDR2, looked up from the germline V gene, are KGHSH and LQKENI. Trimming costs V 3 bases and J 0 bases, and their ends lie 17 bases apart. A FACSAria II was used to sort memory CD4+ T cells, defined as single viable CD3+CD4+CD8-CD45RO+ cells. CMV serostatus was determined with a Roche Elecsys assay detecting serum IgG against CMV pp150, pp28, p38 and p52. After the samples were thawed, total CD4+ T cells were enriched through positive selection using CD4 magnetic microbeads. The samples came from a different study that was designed specifically to examine the CD4+ T cell memory repertoire. Peripheral blood mononuclear cells were isolated and cryopreserved according to standard operating procedures, and serum was stored at -80 degrees C. The staining used CD3-PerCP (BW264/56), CD4-APC (RPA-T4), CD45RO-PE (UCHT1) and CD8-Pacific Orange (3B5) antibodies, and Sytox blue was used to exclude non-viable cells.

Genomic DNA was extracted from sorted cells with the Quick-DNA Microprep Kit. Amplification of TCRbeta DNA was done with the immunoSEQ hsTCRbeta kit, following the protocol from the manufacturer. TCRbeta libraries were sequenced on an Illumina MiSeq instrument. In the authors' own workflow: Removing out-of-frame sequences left 2,204,828 distinct TCRbeta sequences, an average of around 67,000 per individual. Each individual was scored using the number of 150 to 200 previously reported CMV-associated TCRbeta sequences that the individual carried and the total number of productive distinct TCRbeta sequences. A beta-binomial model was reimplemented in Python, and scikit-learn random forests with default parameters were trained on US cohort data. On the Belgian cohort, classifier performance was reported as the median AUC, along with percentile confidence intervals, across 10,000 bootstrap iterations. In its TCRdb copy, this immuneACCESS table keeps in-frame sequences only and misses some clones. Where compared with another copy, unresolved V genes explain less than half of these, and the others have no known cause. The V and J calls and the clone size are those of that table, but D and trimming were determined from the DNA. The sample contains about 64,000 clones, roughly three quarters of them found a single time. 0.88% of the sample is taken by the ten largest.

This TCR was sampled from an adult in good health and CMV-seronegative. Input material: memory CD4+ T cells from blood. Recombination connected TRBV18 to TRBJ1-1; the D gene is unclear. The sequenced DNA is TGTGCCAGCTCACCCTTGGGCGGGAATAATATGAACACTGAAGCTTTCTTT. This is translated as CASSPLGGNNMNTEAFF. Extended through the reference TRBV18 and TRBJ1-1 proteins, this CDR3 yields the full variable domain: NAGVMQNPRHLVRRRGQEARLRCSPMKGHSHVYWYRQLPEEGLKFMVYLQKENIIDESGMPKERFSAEFPKEGPSILRIQQVVRGDSAAYFCASSPLGGNNMNTEAFFGQGTRLTVV.